The 3 T cell receptor beta chains below come from one sample, sequenced in a study of T cell repertoires in cytomegalovirus infection. TCRdb called the reads again in MiXCR, with one record for every CDR3 protein. The table shows about 900,000 distinct CDR3 sequences, with roughly 30% occurring only once. Their target antigens are unknown. The sequencing used cultured CD8+ T cells from PBMCs, collected from culture after CMV antigen stimulation. The receptors shown here come from a human donor in good health (CMV status not recorded). Some clones in this sample may be carry-over from other donors' samples.

This clonotype occurred a few times. The rearrangement joins TRBV27 to TRBJ2-1; a weak D match, TRBD2 (5 bases). Trimming removed 6 bases at V and 2 bases at J, with 17 bases between. The CDR3 loop spans 16 amino acids. Per germline, CDR1 MNHEY and CDR2 SMNVEV (reference sequence). The CDR3 nucleotides are TGTGCCAGCAGAAACGCCCTCGGGGTAGCCTACAATGAGCAGTTCTTC. It encodes CASRNALGVAYNEQFF.

V and J are TRBV2 and TRBJ2-1; TRBD2 aligns across 11 bases. This CDR3 is built from 15 residues. V shed 2 bases and J 10 bases; nucleotides not matched to a gene: 7. Per the germline V gene, CDR1 is SNHLY and CDR2 is FYNNEI. As DNA, the CDR3 is TGTGCCAGCAGTGAATTTAGCGGGGGGGCTCTAGAGCAGTTCTTC. Translating it yields CASSEFSGGALEQFF. Supplemented by reference TRBV2 and TRBJ2-1, the full variable domain reads EPEVTQTPSHQVTQMGQEVILRCVPISNHLYFYWYRQILGQKVEFLVSFYNNEISEKSEIFDDQFSVERPDGSNFTLKIRSTKLEDSAMYFCASSEFSGGALEQFFGPGTRLTVL.

The chain combines TRBV6-6 with TRBJ2-1; 9 nucleotides line up with TRBD2. The CDR3 runs to 15 residues. The V and J ends lost 6 bases and 14 bases, in that order; junction bases with no gene match: 17. Germline values: CDR1 MNHNY, CDR2 SVGAGI (reference sequence). The CDR3 region is CASSLLVGSGGSKFF. CDR3 bases: TGTGCCAGCAGCCTTTTGGTGGGTAGCGGGGGTTCTAAGTTCTTC.